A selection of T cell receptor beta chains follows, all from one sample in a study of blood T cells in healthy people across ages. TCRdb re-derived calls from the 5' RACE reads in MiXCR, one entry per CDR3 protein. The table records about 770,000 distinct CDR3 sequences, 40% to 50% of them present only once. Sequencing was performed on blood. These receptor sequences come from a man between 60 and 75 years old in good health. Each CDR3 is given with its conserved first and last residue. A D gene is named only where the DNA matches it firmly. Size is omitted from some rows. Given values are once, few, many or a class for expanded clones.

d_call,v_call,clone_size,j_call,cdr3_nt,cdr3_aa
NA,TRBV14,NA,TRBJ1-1,TGTGCCAGCAGCCATCCTCCAGGGAACACTGAAGCTTTCTTT,CASSHPPGNTEAFF
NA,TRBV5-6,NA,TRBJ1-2,TGTGCCAGCAGCCGCCGATGGGCGGATGGCTACACCTTC,CASSRRWADGYTF
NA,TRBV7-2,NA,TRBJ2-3,TGTGCCAGCAGCTTAGGTTTGGGCCCGGGTGGTACGCAGTATTTT,CASSLGLGPGGTQYF
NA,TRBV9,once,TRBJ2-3,TGTGCCAGCAGCGTATCGTGGGGGGGCAGGACAGATACGCAGTATTTT,CASSVSWGGRTDTQYF
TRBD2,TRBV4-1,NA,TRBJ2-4,TGCGCCAGCAGCCTTGGGGAGGGGTGGGGGGACATTCAGTACTTC,CASSLGEGWGDIQYF
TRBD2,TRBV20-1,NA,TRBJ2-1,TGCAGTGCTAGAGAGTGGGGTAGCGGGGACTACAATGAGCAGTTCTTC,CSAREWGSGDYNEQFF
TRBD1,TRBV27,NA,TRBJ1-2,TGTGCCAGCAGTTTAAGGACAGGGGTAGGCTACACCTTC,CASSLRTGVGYTF
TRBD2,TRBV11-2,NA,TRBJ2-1,TGTGCCAGCAGCTGGACTAGCGGGGGTGGTGAGCAGTTCTTC,CASSWTSGGGEQFF
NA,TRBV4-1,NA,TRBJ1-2,TGCGCCAGCAGCCAAGAGGAGACTGGGGGCTATGGCTACACCTTC,CASSQEETGGYGYTF
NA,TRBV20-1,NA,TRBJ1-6,TGCAGTGCTAGAATCGGGCTTTATAATTCACCCCTCCACTTT,CSARIGLYNSPLHF
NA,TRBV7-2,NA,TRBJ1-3,TGTGCCAGCAGCTTAGTGGCGGCCTGGGGGACTGGAAACACCATATATTTT,CASSLVAAWGTGNTIYF
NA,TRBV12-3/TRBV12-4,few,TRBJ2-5,TGTGCCAGCAGTTTATCGGGGGTGGGGACCCAGTACTTC,CASSLSGVGTQYF
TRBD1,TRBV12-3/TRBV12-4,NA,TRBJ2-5,TGTGCCAGCAGTGCCAACAGGGGTGGTGGGGAGACCCAGTACTTC,CASSANRGGGETQYF
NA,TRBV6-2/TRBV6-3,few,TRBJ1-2,TGTGCCAGCAGCCTAGGGTATAACTATGGCTACACCTTC,CASSLGYNYGYTF
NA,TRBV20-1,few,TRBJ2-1,TGCAGTGCTAGAGTCCGCGCCTCCTACAATGAGCAGTTCTTC,CSARVRASYNEQFF
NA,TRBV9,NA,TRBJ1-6,TGTGCCAGCAGCCCCCGGGCCCCGGGGAATTCACCCCTCCACTTT,CASSPRAPGNSPLHF
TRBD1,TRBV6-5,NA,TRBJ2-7,TGTGCCAGCAGTTACTTGCCGGGACAGGTTTACGAGCAGTACTTC,CASSYLPGQVYEQYF
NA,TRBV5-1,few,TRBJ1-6,TGCGCCAGCAGCTTGGGGAAGGAGTATAATTCACCCCTCCACTTT,CASSLGKEYNSPLHF
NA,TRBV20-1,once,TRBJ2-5,TGCAGTGCTAGCGGGGAGAGTGAGACCCAGTACTTC,CSASGESETQYF
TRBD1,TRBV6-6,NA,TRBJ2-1,TGTGCCAGCAGTTACACACTACCGGACAGGGCGTATGAGCAGTTCTTC,CASSYTLPDRAYEQFF
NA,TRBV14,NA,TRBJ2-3,TGTGCCAGCAGCCAAGATTGGGGATTGTACGGGGCGGTCACAGATACGCAGTATTTT,CASSQDWGLYGAVTDTQYF
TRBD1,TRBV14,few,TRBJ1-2,TGTGCCAGCAGCCATCCTTCCACGGGACAGGGGTATGGCTACACCTTC,CASSHPSTGQGYGYTF
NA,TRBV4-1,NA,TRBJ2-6,TGCGCCAGCAGCCTGTACAGGGCCGTTGGAAGTGGGGCCAACGTCCTGACTTTC,CASSLYRAVGSGANVLTF
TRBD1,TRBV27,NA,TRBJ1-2,TGTGCCAGCAGTCCCGGACAGGGGGCAATCTATGGCTACACCTTC,CASSPGQGAIYGYTF
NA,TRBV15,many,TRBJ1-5,TGTGCCACCAGCAGAGATAGTAGCAATCAGCCCCAGCATTTT,CATSRDSSNQPQHF
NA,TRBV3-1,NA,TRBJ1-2,TGTGCCAGCAGCCAAGAAGTCGGAGGATATGGCTACACCTTC,CASSQEVGGYGYTF
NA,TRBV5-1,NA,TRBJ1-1,TGCGCCAGCAGGGGGCAGGGCCCCGATGCTTTCTTT,CASRGQGPDAFF
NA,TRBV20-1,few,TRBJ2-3,TGCAGTGGACTAGGGGGCACAGATACGCAGTATTTT,CSGLGGTDTQYF
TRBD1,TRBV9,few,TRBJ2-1,TGTGCCAGCAGCGTAGATGGACAGGGCTATGAGCAGTTCTTC,CASSVDGQGYEQFF
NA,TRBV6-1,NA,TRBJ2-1,TGTGCCGGCAGTGAATTCGGCAGGGGAAATGAGCAGTTCTTC,CAGSEFGRGNEQFF
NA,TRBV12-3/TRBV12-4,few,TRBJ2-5,TGTGCCAGCAGGAAGACAGGCCAAGAGACCCAGTACTTC,CASRKTGQETQYF
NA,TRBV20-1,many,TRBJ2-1,TGCAGTGCTAGGTTACCGGACAGAGGTTACAATGAGCAGTTCTTC,CSARLPDRGYNEQFF
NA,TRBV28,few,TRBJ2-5,TGTGCCAGCAGTTTACGCGTCCCCTTACAAGAGACCCAGTACTTC,CASSLRVPLQETQYF
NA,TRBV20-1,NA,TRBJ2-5,TGCAGTGCTCCCGGGGCGGGAAAGACCCAGTACTTC,CSAPGAGKTQYF
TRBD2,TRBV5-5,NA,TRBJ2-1,TGTGCCAGCAGAACGGGACTAGCTCTGGGTGAGCAGTTCTTC,CASRTGLALGEQFF
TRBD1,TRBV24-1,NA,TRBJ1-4,TGTGCCACCAGTGCAGGGGGCAATGAAAAACTGTTTTTT,CATSAGGNEKLFF
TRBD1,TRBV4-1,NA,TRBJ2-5,TGCGCCAGCAGCCAAGGTGGGACAGGGGGGGAGCGGTACTTC,CASSQGGTGGERYF
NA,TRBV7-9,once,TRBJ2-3,TGTGCCAGCAGCCCAGTGGGGGGCCGGGTAACAGATACGCAGTATTTT,CASSPVGGRVTDTQYF
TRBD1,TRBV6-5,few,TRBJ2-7,TGTGCCAGCAGTTACTCTGGGACAGGGGTATACGAGCAGTACTTC,CASSYSGTGVYEQYF
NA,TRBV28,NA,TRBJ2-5,TGTGCCAGCAGTCCCTACGCAGGGGCGAGGGAGACCCAGTACTTC,CASSPYAGARETQYF
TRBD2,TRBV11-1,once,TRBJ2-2,TGTGCCAGCACCCTCTCGGTGGCGGGGGGAGCCGGGGAGCTGTTTTTT,CASTLSVAGGAGELFF
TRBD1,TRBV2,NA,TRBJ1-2,TGTGCCAGCAGCCCGGGACAGGGGACTAACTATGGCTACACCTTC,CASSPGQGTNYGYTF
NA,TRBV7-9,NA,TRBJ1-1,TGTGCCAGCAGCCCCTCGGGGGATATGAACACTGAAGCTTTCTTT,CASSPSGDMNTEAFF
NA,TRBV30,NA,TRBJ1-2,TGTGCCTGGAGTAACATTTTCGCTAACTATGGCTACACCTTC,CAWSNIFANYGYTF
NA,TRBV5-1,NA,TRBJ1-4,TGCGCCAGCAGCTTGGGCCAGAGCCCAACTAATGAAAAACTGTTTTTT,CASSLGQSPTNEKLFF
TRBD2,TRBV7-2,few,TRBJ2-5,TGTGCCAGCAGCCCGGACCAACTAGCGGCAAATGAGCAGTACTTC,CASSPDQLAANEQYF